Shown below are 18 T cell receptor beta chains from a single sample sequenced in a study of blood T cell repertoires in COVID-19. Profiling relied on immunoSEQ multiplex PCR, and the TCRdb table lists in-frame clones only, not all of them. The profile covers 200,000 to 250,000 clones, with less than 90% appearing a single time and roughly a tenth taken by the ten largest. Specimen: peripheral blood. The receptors here all came from a woman over 75 with COVID-19, enrolled during active disease.

The chain recombines TRBV27 with TRBJ1-2, with 7 bases fitting TRBD1. Germline values: CDR1 MNHEY, CDR2 SMNVEV (reference sequence). The V segment lost 2 bases and the J segment 7 bases; nucleotides outside the gene matches: 4. The CDR3 extends over 13 amino acids. CDR3 nucleotide sequence: TGTGCCAGCAGTTTAGACAGGGTCGGTGGCTACACCTTC. Amino acid sequence: CASSLDRVGGYTF.

The V and J genes are TRBV5-1 and TRBJ2-3; 10 nucleotides line up with TRBD1. The V gene's germline CDR1 is SGHRS and CDR2 YFSETQ. There are 16 residues in the CDR3. The trim removed 5 bases at V and 5 bases at J, leaving 11 bases unmatched. CDR3 residues: CASRSGTGVGGDTQYF. CDR3 DNA sequence: TGCGCCAGCAGATCCGGGACAGGGGTTGGTGGAGATACGCAGTATTTT. The variable domain in full, completed from reference TRBV5-1 and TRBJ2-3, reads KAGVTQTPRYLIKTRGQQVTLSCSPISGHRSVSWYQQTPGQGLQFLFEYFSETQRNKGNFPGRFSGRQFSNSRSEMNVSTLELGDSALYLCASRSGTGVGGDTQYFGPGTRLTVL.

In this sample, this clone turned up once. The chain combines TRBV5-4 with TRBJ1-3, with D possibly being TRBD1 (6 bases). The CDR3 runs to 15 residues. In germline, CDR1 is SGHNT, CDR2 YYREEE (reference sequence). Trimming removed 4 bases from V and 0 bases from J, with 11 bases in between. The CDR3 region has the DNA TGTGCCAGCAGCGCCGGACAGACCTCTGGAAACACCATATATTTT. This sequence encodes CASSAGQTSGNTIYF.

This clone showed up just once. The rearrangement uses TRBV5-1 and TRBJ2-5; 8 bases fit TRBD2. Trimming at V came to 0 bases and at J to 2 bases, leaving 9 bases not matched to a gene. This CDR3 is 17 amino acids long. Germline CDR1 and CDR2: SGHRS and YFSETQ. Written as DNA, the CDR3 is TGCGCCAGCAGCTTGGCGGGGGGGCCGTTTAGGCAAGAGACCCAGTACTTC. It translates to CASSLAGGPFRQETQYF.

This chain joins TRBV3-1 (or the pseudogene TRBV3-2) and TRBJ1-2, with 7 bases fitting TRBD1. The V segment lost 1 base and the J segment 8 bases; nucleotides outside the gene matches: 4. The CDR3 extends over 13 amino acids. Germline loops: CDR1 LGHDT, CDR2 YNNKEL (reference sequence). The CDR3 loop is CASSQGYRGGYTF. In DNA form, the CDR3 reads TGTGCCAGCAGCCAAGGGTACAGGGGAGGCTACACCTTC.

In the case of this clone: This same CDR3 is encoded by further DNA sequences in the sample. The genes are TRBV5-1 and TRBJ1-5; tentative D call: TRBD1 (6 bases). The CDR3 is made up of 14 amino acids. V was shortened by 2 bases and J by 3 bases, with 9 bases between the two germline ends. In germline, CDR1 is SGHRS, CDR2 YFSETQ. The CDR3 region has the DNA TGCGCCAGCAGCTTACAGGGAATCAATCAGCCCCAGCATTTT. Translating gives CASSLQGINQPQHF.

The V gene is TRBV30, the J gene TRBJ2-7; a possible D gene is TRBD1 (6 bases). Germline CDR1 is GTSNPN and CDR2 is SVGIG (reference sequence). V gave up 3 bases and J gave up 5 bases, with 20 bases separating them. CDR3 length: 15 residues. CDR3 DNA sequence: TGTGCCTGGAGGCCGAGGTTGCGAGGGGGTCACGAGCAGTACTTC. Translating gives CAWRPRLRGGHEQYF.

A remark on this clone: A junction end diverges from the germline sequence, so it may reflect a read error. The chain is built from TRBV7-8 and TRBJ1-6; D is ambiguous. This CDR3 has 14 residues. Germline V CDR1 and CDR2: SGHVS, FQNEAQ. CDR3 coding DNA: TGTGCCAGCAGCTTAGCTTCCCGAACTTCACCTCTCCACTTT. It codes for CASSLASRTSPLHF. Full variable domain (missing parts from reference TRBV7-8 and TRBJ1-6): GAGVSQSPRYKVAKRGQDVALRCDPISGHVSLFWYQQALGQGPEFLTYFQNEAQLDKSGLPSDRFFAERPEGSVSTLKIQRTQQEDSAVYLCASSLASRTSPLHFGNGTRLTVT.

The genes are TRBV6-4 and TRBJ2-1; TRBD2 matches at 12 bases. V shed 2 bases and J 0 bases; nucleotides not matched to a gene: 5. Per the germline V gene, CDR1 is MRHNA and CDR2 is SNTAGT. This CDR3 has 18 residues. The CDR3 region is CASSDSLAGGSSYNEQFF. DNA for the CDR3: TGTGCCAGCAGTGACAGTCTAGCGGGGGGGAGCTCCTACAATGAGCAGTTCTTC.

V gene TRBV28 combines with J gene TRBJ1-2, with D perhaps TRBD1 (6 bases). V lost 4 bases, J lost 4 bases, and 13 bases lay in between. CDR1 is MDHEN and CDR2 is SYDVKM in the germline V gene. This CDR3 comprises 14 residues. The CDR3 is CASSSDRSIYGYTF. CDR3 DNA sequence: TGTGCCAGCAGTTCTGACAGGTCCATCTATGGCTACACCTTC.

V and J are TRBV6-5 and TRBJ2-5; D gene uncertain. CDR3 size: 13 residues. Germline V CDR1 and CDR2: MNHEY, SVGAGI. V lost 6 bases and J 5 bases, leaving 13 bases between the germline ends. The CDR3 DNA is TGTGCCAGCAGGTCTGCGATATCCGAGACCCAGTACTTC. Translating it yields CASRSAISETQYF.

The chain uses TRBV2 and TRBJ1-6, with D unclear. Trimming took off 4 bases at V and 14 bases at J, with 18 bases between the two ends. CDR1 is SNHLY, CDR2 FYNNEI, per germline. CDR3 length equals 14 residues. The CDR3 loop is CASSGAKGRGALHF. The CDR3 DNA sequence: TGTGCCAGCAGTGGGGCCAAAGGGCGGGGAGCCCTCCACTTT.

This clone has only one observation. V gene TRBV5-1 combines with J gene TRBJ2-5, with D tentatively TRBD2 (7 bases). Germline CDR1 SGHRS, CDR2 YFSETQ. V gave up 0 bases and J gave up 7 bases, with 16 bases separating them. This CDR3 spans 15 amino acids. This CDR3 is CASSLAGGQVRTQYF. The CDR3 bases are TGCGCCAGCAGCTTGGCGGGGGGACAAGTCCGGACCCAGTACTTC.

V gene TRBV19 combines with J gene TRBJ1-5; 7 bases match TRBD1. The CDR3 consists of 19 residues. V lost 5 bases to trimming and J lost 2 bases; unmatched junction nucleotides: 18. Germline CDR1 is LNHDA and CDR2 is SQIVND (reference sequence). The CDR3 nucleotides are TGTGCCAGTAGTTCCAACGCGGGACAGCCACCCGGGGGCAATCAGCCCCAGCATTTT. Its translation: CASSSNAGQPPGGNQPQHF.

CDR3 protein: CASSYSYSGNTIYF. DNA for the CDR3: TGTGCCAGCAGTTACTCCTACAGCGGAAACACCATATATTTT. The gene calls are TRBV6-2 or TRBV6-3 and TRBJ1-3; no firm D call. The CDR3 has 14 amino acids. V lost 0 bases and J 4 bases, leaving 7 bases between the germline ends. Germline V CDR1 and CDR2: MNHEY, SVGEGT.

The chain carries TRBV19 and TRBJ2-4; tentatively, D is TRBD1 (5 bases). Trimming pared 6 bases from V and 1 base from J, leaving 10 bases between. The CDR3 is 14 amino acids. In germline, CDR1 is LNHDA, CDR2 SQIVND (reference sequence). CDR3 region: CASSTTVAKNIQYF. CDR3 DNA sequence: TGTGCCAGTAGCACGACAGTGGCCAAAAACATTCAGTACTTC. Based on the CDR3 plus reference TRBV19 and TRBJ2-4, the full variable domain is DGGITQSPKYLFRKEGQNVTLSCEQNLNHDAMYWYRQDPGQGLRLIYYSQIVNDFQKGDIAEGYSVSREKKESFPLTVTSAQKNPTAFYLCASSTTVAKNIQYFGAGTRLSVL.

The chain uses TRBV27 and TRBJ1-6, with D perhaps TRBD1 (5 bases). The CDR3 has 15 residues. CDR1 is MNHEY, CDR2 SMNVEV, per germline (reference sequence). Deletions cut 8 bases from V and 9 bases from J, with 20 bases between. The CDR3, as DNA: TGTGCCAGCGGGGTTGGGGGGGGTGGCAGTTCACCCCTCCACTTT. Translation: CASGVGGGGSSPLHF.

The chain uses TRBV3-1 (or the pseudogene TRBV3-2) and TRBJ2-1; possible D gene TRBD1, 8 bases. There are 16 residues in the CDR3. Germline V gene sequence: CDR1 LGHDT, CDR2 YNNKEL (reference sequence). The V end was cut by 4 bases, the J end by 6 bases, with 19 bases between. CDR3 sequence (DNA): TGTGCCAGCAGCCCATCAACAGGGGGGGTATCCAATGAGCAGTTCTTC. Protein product: CASSPSTGGVSNEQFF.